The 14 T cell receptor beta chains presented below share a single source sample, sequenced in a study of molecular identifiers for immune sequencing clone quantification. TCRdb reanalysed the PCR reads using MiXCR and keeps one entry per CDR3 protein. The repertoire consists of some 320,000 distinct CDR3 sequences, with 24% occurring once and the leading ten covering around 0.76%. Sequencing was done on a sample of naive CD8+ T cells from blood, with Jurkat cell RNA spiked in. The subset here: FACS-sorted CD8+CD4-CCR7+CD45RA+ naive T cells. The receptors originated from a human donor in good health. Some libraries in this study had Jurkat cell RNA spiked in.

The table lists this clonotype with a count of one. At one end, the junction sequence differs from germline, possibly due to a read error. This chain uses TRBV4-3 with TRBJ2-2; either TRBD1 or TRBD2 may fit D (5 bases each). CDR1 and CDR2 from the germline V gene are LGHNA and YSLEER. The CDR3 loop spans 17 amino acids. CDR3 amino acids: CASSQERGLLNPGELFF. The CDR3 nucleotides are TGCGCCAGCAGCCAAGAGAGGGGTCTTCTGAACCCCGGGGAGCTGTTTTTT.

CDR3 sequence (DNA): TGTGCCAGCGCCCGAGCCCGAGAAAACGACTACGAGCAGTACTTC. This sequence encodes CASARARENDYEQYF. The genes are TRBV2 and TRBJ2-7; the D is unclear. The germline CDR1 and CDR2 sequences are SNHLY and FYNNEI. V lost 8 bases to trimming and J lost 3 bases, with 20 bases between them. This CDR3 has 15 amino acids.

The rearrangement links TRBV4-3 to TRBJ1-3; 8 bases agree with TRBD1. J gave up 2 bases and V 0 bases, and 3 bases lay outside the gene matches. Germline CDR1 LGHNA, CDR2 YSLEER. This CDR3 spans 16 amino acids. The CDR3 is CASSQDSTGAGNTIYF. Here the CDR3 DNA reads TGCGCCAGCAGCCAAGATTCGACAGGGGCTGGAAACACCATATATTTT.

V usage is TRBV7-9 and J usage is TRBJ2-7; 7 bases map to TRBD1. With V trimmed by 2 bases and J by 7 bases, 5 bases remained unmatched. CDR3 length: 13 residues. Germline-derived CDR1 and CDR2 are SEHNR and FQNEAQ (reference sequence). The CDR3: CASSLKGAREQYF. Here the CDR3 DNA reads TGTGCCAGCAGCTTAAAGGGGGCGAGAGAGCAGTACTTC.

This clonotype has at least ten counts. The J gene is TRBJ2-3, the V gene TRBV5-4; 10 bases are shared with TRBD2. The length of the CDR3 is 17 residues. Per germline, CDR1 SGHNT and CDR2 YYREEE (reference sequence). Trimming removed 4 bases from V and 2 bases from J; junction bases left unmatched: 10. CDR3 DNA sequence: TGTGCCAGCAGCGGGGCTAGCGGGGGACACCCCACAGATACGCAGTATTTT. Its protein is CASSGASGGHPTDTQYF. Full variable domain (rest looked up from reference TRBV5-4 and TRBJ2-3): ETGVTQSPTHLIKTRGQQVTLRCSSQSGHNTVSWYQQALGQGPQFIFQYYREEENGRGNFPPRFSGLQFPNYSSELNVNALELDDSALYLCASSGASGGHPTDTQYFGPGTRLTVL.

The rearrangement links TRBV4-3 to TRBJ2-7; a possible D gene is TRBD1 (6 bases). CDR1 LGHNA and CDR2 YSLEER come from the germline V gene. The CDR3 sequence is 14 residues long. V lost 4 bases and J lost 3, with 13 bases in between. The chain's CDR3 is CASSPQQGYYEQYF. Written as DNA, the CDR3 is TGCGCCAGCAGCCCACAACAGGGCTACTACGAGCAGTACTTC.

V gene TRBV7-2 combines with J gene TRBJ2-1; TRBD1 might be the D (6 bases). Germline V lookup: CDR1 SGHTA, CDR2 FQGNSA. The germline V and J ends were trimmed by 1 base and 8 bases, with 18 bases remaining between them. The length of the CDR3 is 16 residues. The CDR3 DNA sequence: TGTGCCAGCAGCTTAGTAGGGGGAGAGGGGGATGATGAGCAGTTCTTC. Amino acid sequence: CASSLVGGEGDDEQFF.

The CDR3 nucleotides read TGTGCCAGCAGTTCTGTAGCGGGGGTGCCCCATGAGCAGTTCTTC. Translating it yields CASSSVAGVPHEQFF. The chain recombines TRBV12-3 or TRBV12-4 with TRBJ2-1, with 9 bases aligning to TRBD2. The V and J ends lost 4 bases and 8 bases, in that order; junction bases with no gene match: 9. This CDR3 contains 15 residues.

This clonotype was recorded at least ten times. The chain uses TRBV7-9 and TRBJ1-4; D remains unclear. The CDR3 runs 15 residues. Germline CDR1 SEHNR, CDR2 FQNEAQ (reference sequence). Trimming took 3 bases from V and 1 from J, leaving 9 bases between them. CDR3 protein: CASSFPGRTNEKLFF. DNA for the CDR3: TGTGCCAGCAGCTTCCCGGGTCGAACTAATGAAAAACTGTTTTTT. Filled out from reference TRBV7-9 and TRBJ1-4, the complete variable domain reads DTGVSQNPRHKITKRGQNVTFRCDPISEHNRLYWYRQTLGQGPEFLTYFQNEAQLEKSRLLSDRFSAERPKGSFSTLEIQRTEQGDSAMYLCASSFPGRTNEKLFFGSGTQLSVL.

In this sample, this clonotype turned up a few times. The chain has TRBV6-5 and TRBJ2-1, with D possibly being TRBD1 (6 bases). Trimming left V 2 bases short and J 0 bases short, with 14 bases between. CDR1 is MNHEY and CDR2 is SVGAGI in the germline V gene. CDR3 length: 17 amino acids. The CDR3 protein is CASSYTLQGSSYNEQFF. The CDR3 DNA sequence: TGTGCCAGCAGTTACACCCTGCAGGGGAGCTCCTACAATGAGCAGTTCTTC.

The chain couples TRBV27 to TRBJ2-5, with TRBD2 matching 11 bases. Germline loops: CDR1 MNHEY, CDR2 SMNVEV (reference sequence). The length of the CDR3 is 16 residues. With V trimmed by 5 bases and J by 5 bases, 10 bases remained unmatched. The CDR3 loop reads CASSPLAGGPRETQYF. The DNA for the CDR3 is TGTGCCAGCAGTCCCCTAGCGGGAGGCCCCCGGGAGACCCAGTACTTC.

This clonotype was recorded at least ten times. The V gene is TRBV7-9, the J gene TRBJ2-1, with D tentatively TRBD1 (6 bases). The CDR3 is made up of 20 amino acids. V gave up 4 bases and J gave up 2 bases, with 27 bases separating them. Germline V gene lookup returns CDR1 SEHNR and CDR2 FQNEAQ (reference sequence). CDR3 residues: CASSSLGWTEESTTYNEQFF. CDR3 nucleotide sequence: TGTGCCAGCAGCTCGTTAGGATGGACAGAAGAAAGTACCACCTACAATGAGCAGTTCTTC.

This clonotype was seen a single time. Its ends do not fully match the called genes, so a read error is possible. The rearrangement joins TRBV2 to TRBJ2-5; D ambiguous. The CDR3 runs to 14 residues. CDR1 is SNHLY, CDR2 FYNNEI, per germline. Here the CDR3 reads CASSETDSQEPQYF. The CDR3, as DNA: TGTGCCAGCAGTGAAACAGATTCCCAAGAGCCCCAGTACTTC.

A few counts support this clonotype. This rearrangement joins TRBV7-2 to TRBJ2-7, with D perhaps given as TRBD1 or TRBD2 (6 bases each). The length of the CDR3 is 16 residues. Germline values: CDR1 SGHTA, CDR2 FQGNSA. The ends were cut back, 4 bases at V and 4 bases at J, with 20 bases in the middle. The CDR3 protein is CASSWGAASDWYEQYF. CDR3 nucleotides: TGTGCCAGCAGCTGGGGGGCGGCTAGCGACTGGTACGAGCAGTACTTC. Supplemented by reference TRBV7-2 and TRBJ2-7, the full variable domain reads GAGVSQSPSNKVTEKGKDVELRCDPISGHTALYWYRQSLGQGLEFLIYFQGNSAPDKSGLPSDRFSAERTGGSVSTLTIQRTQQEDSAVYLCASSWGAASDWYEQYFGPGTRLTVT.